This TCR beta chain appears in the sequencing data of a study of blood T cells in healthy people across ages. Germline V gene sequence: CDR1 SGHTA, CDR2 FQGTGA. The CDR3 is 14 residues long. The V and J ends lost 5 bases and 6 bases respectively, with 13 bases between them. Combining a sample-barcoded 5' primer with a J-beta primer mix, a second PCR ran for roughly 7 to 11 cycles. Unique molecular identifiers of 12 random nucleotides labeled each cDNA. TCRdb re-called the 5' RACE reads with MiXCR, one entry per CDR3 protein. Among about 1,800,000 distinct CDR3 sequences, approximately 30% were seen once, and the ten largest hold less than 9.5%. This clonotype has ten or more counts.

V usage is TRBV7-3 and J usage is TRBJ2-2; D perhaps matches TRBD2 (6 bases). The sequencing input was blood. The clonotype was recovered from a woman aged 30 to 39 in good health. The CDR3 loop reads CASSLGGPPGELFF. CDR3 sequence (DNA): TGTGCCAGCAGCCTCGGAGGGCCCCCCGGGGAGCTGTTTTTT.